Listed below are T cell receptor beta chains from one sample, sequenced in a study of PD-1 blockade in classical Hodgkin lymphoma. Assay used: immunoSEQ multiplex PCR; TCRdb lists only in-frame clones, some missing. The sample contains about 28,000 clones, less than 85% of which appear only once. Sequencing used peripheral blood mononuclear cells (PBMCs), obtained before the second cycle of nivolumab. The receptors shown here come from a human donor with classical Hodgkin lymphoma. Both conserved end residues are part of each CDR3. Each record gives: J gene, V gene, clone size, D gene, CDR3 DNA, CDR3 protein. A D gene is named only where the DNA matches it firmly. Expanded clones get a size class; other rows say once, few or many, or leave the size out.

>TRBJ1-5|TRBV4-1|.|.
TGCGCCAGCAGCCAGGCAACCGGGACTCCCCAGCATTTT
CASSQATGTPQHF
>TRBJ2-5|TRBV20-1|.|.
TGCAGTGTGCTAGGCCAAGAGACCCAGTACTTC
CSVLGQETQYF
>TRBJ1-4|TRBV28|.|TRBD1
TGTGCCAGCAGTTTATGGGGTTGGACAGGGGATGAAAAACTGTTTTTT
CASSLWGWTGDEKLFF
>TRBJ2-2|TRBV7-8|.|.
TGTGCCAGCAGCTCGAGAGGAGGGCCCGGGGAGCTGTTTTTT
CASSSRGGPGELFF
>TRBJ2-2|TRBV12-5|.|TRBD1
TGTGCTAGTGGCCGGCGGTCCGGGACAGGGGAGACCGGGGAGCTGTTTTTT
CASGRRSGTGETGELFF
>TRBJ2-6|TRBV29-1|.|TRBD1
TGCAGCGCCGGGACAGGGTACTCTGGGGCCAACGTCCTGACTTTC
CSAGTGYSGANVLTF
>TRBJ1-2|TRBV30|.|.
TGTGCCTGGAGTGATCCGGGTAGGGGCACCTTC
CAWSDPGRGTF
>TRBJ1-1|TRBV7-9|few|TRBD1
TGTGCCAGCAGTCGCGGGGAGGGGGCGGACACTGAAGCTTTCTTT
CASSRGEGADTEAFF
>TRBJ2-1|TRBV5-1|.|.
TGCGCCAGCAGCTTGGTATGGGGGATTGGCAATGAGCAGTTCTTC
CASSLVWGIGNEQFF
>TRBJ1-2|TRBV9|.|.
TGTGCCAGCAGCCCAAACGGAGGGGGTTCCAACTATGGCTACACCTTC
CASSPNGGGSNYGYTF
>TRBJ2-2|TRBV5-1|once|.
TGCGCCAGCAGCCCGATGCCGGGGGCGGGCACCGGGGAGCTGTTTTTT
CASSPMPGAGTGELFF
>TRBJ2-7|TRBV5-6|.|TRBD1
TGTGCCAGCAGCTTTTCAGGACAGGCCAAAATCTACGAGCAGTACTTC
CASSFSGQAKIYEQYF
>TRBJ2-1|TRBV4-1|.|.
TGCGCCAGCAGCCAAGATCTAAGGGTATTCTCCTACAATGAGCAGTTCTTC
CASSQDLRVFSYNEQFF
>TRBJ2-1|TRBV15|once|.
TGTGCCACCAGCAGAGGAGCGTACAGCAATGAGCAGTTCTTC
CATSRGAYSNEQFF
>TRBJ1-2|TRBV25-1|few|.
TGTGCCAGCAGTGGACGACAGCACTATGGCTACACCTTC
CASSGRQHYGYTF
>TRBJ1-5|TRBV11-2|few|TRBD1
TGTGCCAGCAGCCCGTACGACAGGGGTAGCAATCAGCCCCAGCATTTT
CASSPYDRGSNQPQHF
>TRBJ2-5|TRBV11-3|.|.
TGTGCCAGCAGCTTAGGCTTACCAGGGGGGATGGAGACCCAGTACTTC
CASSLGLPGGMETQYF
>TRBJ2-7|TRBV7-2|.|.
TGTGCCAGCAGCATATCAGGGGGGTACGAGCAGTACTTC
CASSISGGYEQYF
>TRBJ1-4|TRBV9|.|.
TGTGCCAGCAGCGTAGATGCAACTAATGAAAAACTGTTTTTT
CASSVDATNEKLFF
>TRBJ2-7|TRBV11-2|.|TRBD1
TGTGCCAGCAGCTTAGGGCCGGGACAGGGAGCCTCCTACGAGCAGTACTTC
CASSLGPGQGASYEQYF
>TRBJ2-5|TRBV20-1|few|.
TGCAGTGCCTTACAGGGAGAGACCCAGTACTTC
CSALQGETQYF
>TRBJ1-5|TRBV7-2|.|.
TGTGCCAGCAGCATCCAGGCCGGGGGCAATCAGCCCCAGCATTTT
CASSIQAGGNQPQHF
>TRBJ2-6|TRBV11-1|.|.
TGTGCCAGCAGCGCGCTTAGGAGCTCTGGGGCCAACGTCCTGACTTTC
CASSALRSSGANVLTF
>TRBJ1-2|TRBV6-6|.|TRBD1
TGTGCCACCTCTCTGGCAGGGGGCGGATTCGGCTACACCTTC
CATSLAGGGFGYTF
>TRBJ2-3|TRBV9|once|TRBD2
TGTGCCAGCAGCGTAGCGGGAGCGGGGGCCACAGATACGCAGTATTTT
CASSVAGAGATDTQYF
>TRBJ2-5|TRBV4-2|.|.
TGTGCCAGCAGCCAAGACAGGGGCCAACAAGAGACCCAGTACTTC
CASSQDRGQQETQYF
>TRBJ1-6|TRBV6-5|.|.
TGTGCCAGCACCCCAACTCTAGATTCACCCCTCCACTTT
CASTPTLDSPLHF
>TRBJ1-1|TRBV6-6|.|.
TGTGCCAGCAGTTGGAAAACAGGGAACACTGAAGCTTTCTTT
CASSWKTGNTEAFF
>TRBJ1-2|TRBV28|few|TRBD1
TGTGCCAGCAGTCAATACAGGGGGCCCTATGGCTACACCTTC
CASSQYRGPYGYTF
>TRBJ1-1|TRBV5-6|.|.
TGTGCCAGCAGCTTGTCTTTTGGACAGTTGAACACTGAAGCTTTCTTT
CASSLSFGQLNTEAFF
>TRBJ1-1|TRBV11-3|once|.
TGTGCCAGCAGCTTAGCGGGATATGGCCCCATGAACACTGAAGCTTTCTTT
CASSLAGYGPMNTEAFF
>TRBJ2-1|TRBV27|.|TRBD2
TGTGCCAGCAGTGGGCTAGCGGGAGGAAGAAATGAGCAGTTCTTC
CASSGLAGGRNEQFF
>TRBJ2-1|TRBV7-8|few|TRBD2
TGTGCCAGCAGCACCTCTAGCGGAAGCTCCTACAATGAGCAGTTCTTC
CASSTSSGSSYNEQFF
>TRBJ2-6|TRBV5-4|few|TRBD1
TGTGCCAGCAGCTCCGAAGGGGGCGGATTTTCTGGGGCCAACGTCCTGACTTTC
CASSSEGGGFSGANVLTF
>TRBJ1-5|TRBV19|.|TRBD1
TGTGCCAGTAGTCCAGGGGGGGGTATGGGGAATCAGCCCCAGCATTTT
CASSPGGGMGNQPQHF
>TRBJ2-6|TRBV4-2|few|TRBD1
TGTGCCAGCACCGGGACAGGTGTGTCTGGGGCCAACGTCCTGACTTTC
CASTGTGVSGANVLTF
>TRBJ2-1|TRBV6-5|few|TRBD1
TGTGCCAGCGGGTACGGGACAGGGCTGAGTGAGCAGTTCTTC
CASGYGTGLSEQFF
>TRBJ2-1|TRBV9|.|.
TGTGCCAGCAGCGCACCATGGGGTGAGCAGTTCTTC
CASSAPWGEQFF
>TRBJ2-3|TRBV7-2|.|TRBD2
TGTGCCACCCAGACTAGCGGCAGCACAGATACGCAGTATTTT
CATQTSGSTDTQYF
>TRBJ1-1|TRBV7-2|.|.
TGTGCCAGCAGCTTAGGGCAGCGGAACACTGAAGCTTTCTTT
CASSLGQRNTEAFF
>TRBJ2-2|TRBV5-1|.|TRBD1
TGCGCCAGCAGCTACAGGGGCGCGAACACCGGGGAGCTGTTTTTT
CASSYRGANTGELFF
>TRBJ1-6|TRBV9|.|.
TGTGCCAGCAGCGTAGAAGCAGCCACCGATTCACCCCTCCACTTT
CASSVEAATDSPLHF
>TRBJ1-1|TRBV7-9|.|.
TGTGCCAGCAGCTCCCTTGATCTAGTAAGCATGAACACTGAAGCTTTCTTT
CASSSLDLVSMNTEAFF
>TRBJ2-3|TRBV9|.|TRBD1
TGTGCCAGCAGCGTCTCGACAGGGGGCATGGATACGCAGTATTTT
CASSVSTGGMDTQYF
>TRBJ2-3|TRBV27|.|.
TGTGCCAGCAAAAGGGGGGGCACAGATACGCAGTATTTT
CASKRGGTDTQYF
>TRBJ1-1|TRBV2|.|.
TGTGCCAGCAGTGAATTGGGGGGCGAGAACACTGAAGCTTTCTTT
CASSELGGENTEAFF
>TRBJ2-1|TRBV9|.|TRBD1
TGTGCCAGCAGCGACCGGGACAGGATCGATGAGCAGTTCTTC
CASSDRDRIDEQFF
>TRBJ2-1|TRBV7-3|.|.
TGTGCCAGCAGCTTAATAGTAGCGCCCTACAATGAGCAGCTCTTC
CASSLIVAPYNEQLF
>TRBJ2-2|TRBV30|.|.
TGTGCCTGGCAGGGCCCCGGGGAGCTGTTTTTT
CAWQGPGELFF
>TRBJ2-1|TRBV5-1|.|TRBD2
TGCGCCAGCAGCTTGGAGGCGGGGGGGCCAAATGAGCAGTTCTTC
CASSLEAGGPNEQFF
>TRBJ1-1|TRBV19|.|.
TGTGCCAGTAGCGGACCAAACCCCACTGAAGCTTTCTTT
CASSGPNPTEAFF
>TRBJ2-7|TRBV29-1|.|.
TGCAGCGTTGATGACTCGCACGAGCAGTACTTC
CSVDDSHEQYF
>TRBJ2-1|TRBV5-6|.|TRBD2
TGTGCCAGCACCGACCCCGGGGGGGCGGACAATGAGCAGTTCTTC
CASTDPGGADNEQFF
>TRBJ1-2|TRBV7-9|.|.
TGTGCCAGCAGCTTAGATGTTCCCAACTATGGCTACACCTTC
CASSLDVPNYGYTF
>TRBJ2-2|TRBV4-3|.|.
TGCGCCAGCAGCCAAGAAGCTCCTCAATTCTACACCGGGGAGCTGTTTTTT
CASSQEAPQFYTGELFF
>TRBJ1-1|TRBV19|.|.
TGTGCCAGTAGTGTCCAGGGAAGAGGAACTGAAGCTTTCTTT
CASSVQGRGTEAFF
>TRBJ1-2|TRBV19|.|.
TGTGCCAGTACCATAGAGGCGGGGGCAGATGGCTATGGCTACACCTTC
CASTIEAGADGYGYTF
>TRBJ1-1|TRBV7-2|.|.
TGTGCCAGCAGCTTAGCCCCCCCGACAGTATTGAACACTGAAGCTTTCTTT
CASSLAPPTVLNTEAFF